This T cell receptor beta chain derives from a study of blood T cell repertoires in COVID-19. Overall study: The samples span acute and convalescent COVID-19 from the United States, Italy and Spain. Sample material is recorded as cDNA or gDNA derived from T cells, B-cell-depleted T cells, or PBMCs.

Trimming at V came to 1 base and at J to 7 bases, leaving 8 bases not matched to a gene. CDR3 length equals 16 residues. Germline V gene lookup returns CDR1 SGHRS and CDR2 YFSETQ. Per the authors' pipeline: Scientists estimated how many nucleated cells there were by amplifying reference gene primers. The data were produced by immunoSEQ multiplex PCR, yet TCRdb's version contains in-frame clones alone and is incomplete. The DNA gave D and trimming, while V, J and clone size come from that table. Of roughly 300,000 clones in the sample, about four fifths were seen once. This receptor was taken from a woman aged 45 to 65 who had recovered from COVID-19. The chain combines TRBV5-1 with TRBJ2-2; 9 bases line up with TRBD1. The sample was peripheral blood. The CDR3: CASSLRTGGQGGELFF. Here the CDR3 DNA reads TGCGCCAGCAGCTTGCGTACAGGGGGCCAGGGCGGGGAGCTGTTTTTT. The full variable domain, completed using reference TRBV5-1 and TRBJ2-2, is KAGVTQTPRYLIKTRGQQVTLSCSPISGHRSVSWYQQTPGQGLQFLFEYFSETQRNKGNFPGRFSGRQFSNSRSEMNVSTLELGDSALYLCASSLRTGGQGGELFFGEGSRLTVL.